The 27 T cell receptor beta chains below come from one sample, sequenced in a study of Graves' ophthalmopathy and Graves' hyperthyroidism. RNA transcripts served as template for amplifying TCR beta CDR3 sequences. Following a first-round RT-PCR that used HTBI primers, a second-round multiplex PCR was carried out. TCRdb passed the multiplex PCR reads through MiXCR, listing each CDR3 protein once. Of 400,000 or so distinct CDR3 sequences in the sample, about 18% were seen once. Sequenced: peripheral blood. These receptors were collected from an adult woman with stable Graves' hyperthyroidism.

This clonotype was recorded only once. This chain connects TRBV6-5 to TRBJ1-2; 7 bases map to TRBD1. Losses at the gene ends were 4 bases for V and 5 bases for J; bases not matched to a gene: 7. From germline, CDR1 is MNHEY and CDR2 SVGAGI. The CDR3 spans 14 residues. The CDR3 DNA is TGTGCCAGCAGTTTCCTCACAGGGGAGTATGGCTACACCTTC. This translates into CASSFLTGEYGYTF.

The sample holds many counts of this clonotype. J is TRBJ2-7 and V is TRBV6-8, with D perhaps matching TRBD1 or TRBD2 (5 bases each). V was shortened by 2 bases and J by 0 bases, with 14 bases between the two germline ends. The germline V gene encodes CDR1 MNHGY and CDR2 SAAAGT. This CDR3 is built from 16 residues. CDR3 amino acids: CASSYPGNRSSYEQYF. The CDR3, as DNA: TGTGCCAGCAGTTACCCGGGGAACAGGAGCTCCTACGAGCAGTACTTC.

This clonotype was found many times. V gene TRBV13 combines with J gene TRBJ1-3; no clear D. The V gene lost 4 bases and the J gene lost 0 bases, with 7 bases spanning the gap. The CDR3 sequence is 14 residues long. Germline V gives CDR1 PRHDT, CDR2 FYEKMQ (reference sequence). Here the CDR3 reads CASSSVSSGNTIYF. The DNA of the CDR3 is TGTGCCAGCAGCTCCGTAAGCTCTGGAAACACCATATATTTT.

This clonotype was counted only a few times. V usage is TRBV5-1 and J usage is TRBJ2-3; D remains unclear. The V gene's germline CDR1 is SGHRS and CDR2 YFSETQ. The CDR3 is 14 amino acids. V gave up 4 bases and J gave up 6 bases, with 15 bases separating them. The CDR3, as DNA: TGCGCCAGCAGCCCTATCGTTGGGGTGGATACGCAGTATTTT. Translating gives CASSPIVGVDTQYF.

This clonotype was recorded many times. The chain's CDR3 is CASSDWARANTEAFF. CDR3 sequence (DNA): TGTGCCAGCAGTGATTGGGCCAGGGCGAACACTGAAGCTTTCTTT. The chain links TRBV2 to TRBJ1-1; perhaps TRBD1 as D (5 bases). Germline values: CDR1 SNHLY, CDR2 FYNNEI. The CDR3 sequence is 15 residues long. Trimming pared 3 bases from V and 1 base from J, leaving 12 bases between.

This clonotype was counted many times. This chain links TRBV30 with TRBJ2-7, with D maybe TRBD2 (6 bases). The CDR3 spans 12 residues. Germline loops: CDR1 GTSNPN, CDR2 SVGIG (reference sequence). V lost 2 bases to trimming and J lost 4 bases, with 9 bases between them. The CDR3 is CAWSSGRYEQYF. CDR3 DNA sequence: TGTGCCTGGAGTTCGGGGAGGTACGAGCAGTACTTC.

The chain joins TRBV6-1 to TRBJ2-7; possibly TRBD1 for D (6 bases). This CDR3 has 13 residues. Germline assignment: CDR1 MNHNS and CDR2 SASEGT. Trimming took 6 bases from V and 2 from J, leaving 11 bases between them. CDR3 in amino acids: CASRGQIPYEQYF. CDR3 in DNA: TGTGCCAGCAGGGGACAAATACCCTACGAGCAGTACTTC.

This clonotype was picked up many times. The CDR3 spells CSAPTSGRATGELFF. CDR3 sequence (DNA): TGCAGTGCGCCTACTAGCGGGAGGGCCACCGGGGAGCTGTTTTTT. The chain uses TRBV20-1 and TRBJ2-2; 13 bases match TRBD2. The CDR3 has 15 residues. The V segment lost 6 bases and the J segment 4 bases; nucleotides outside the gene matches: 5. Germline assignment: CDR1 DFQATT and CDR2 SNEGSKA (reference sequence).

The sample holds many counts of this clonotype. The CDR3 region is CASSVGDSYEQYF. The CDR3 region has the DNA TGTGCCAGCAGCGTAGGGGACAGCTACGAGCAGTACTTC. The V and J genes are TRBV9 and TRBJ2-7; 7 nucleotides align to TRBD1. Germline V gives CDR1 SGDLS, CDR2 YYNGEE. The V and J ends lost 0 bases and 3 bases, in that order; junction bases with no gene match: 0. The CDR3 has 13 amino acids. The whole variable domain, remainder taken from reference TRBV9 and TRBJ2-7, is DSGVTQTPKHLITATGQRVTLRCSPRSGDLSVYWYQQSLDQGLQFLIQYYNGEERAKGNILERFSAQQFPDLHSELNLSSLELGDSALYFCASSVGDSYEQYFGPGTRLTVT.

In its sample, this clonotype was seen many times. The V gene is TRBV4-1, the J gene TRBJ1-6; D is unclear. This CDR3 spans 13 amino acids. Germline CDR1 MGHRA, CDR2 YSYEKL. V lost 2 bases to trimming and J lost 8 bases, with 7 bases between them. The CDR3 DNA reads TGCGCCAGCAGCCAACGGGTCGATTCACCCCTCCACTTT. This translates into CASSQRVDSPLHF.

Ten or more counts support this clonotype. CDR3 nucleotides: TGTGCCAGCAGCGGACAGGGGGCATGGAATCAGCCCCAGCATTTT. Amino acid sequence: CASSGQGAWNQPQHF. The chain carries TRBV6-2 or TRBV6-3 and TRBJ1-5; 11 bases line up with TRBD1. Germline lookup yields CDR1 MNHEY and CDR2 SVGEGT. The CDR3 is made up of 15 amino acids. V dropped 6 bases and J dropped 4; count of bases not matched to a gene: 5.

CDR3 DNA sequence: TGTGCCATCCAGCCTAGCGGACCCTACGAGCAGTACTTC. Its protein is CAIQPSGPYEQYF. The J gene is TRBJ2-7, the V gene TRBV10-3; TRBD2 agrees at 7 bases. CDR1 is ENHRY and CDR2 is SYGVKD in the germline V gene. The CDR3 loop spans 13 amino acids. Trimming took 8 bases from V and 2 from J; bases not matched to a gene: 6.

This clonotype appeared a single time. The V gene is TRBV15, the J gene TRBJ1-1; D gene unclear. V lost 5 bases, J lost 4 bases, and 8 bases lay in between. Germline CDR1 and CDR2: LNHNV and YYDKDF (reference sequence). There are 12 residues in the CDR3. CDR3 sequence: CATSVSATEAFF. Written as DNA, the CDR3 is TGTGCCACCAGCGTAAGCGCCACTGAAGCTTTCTTT.

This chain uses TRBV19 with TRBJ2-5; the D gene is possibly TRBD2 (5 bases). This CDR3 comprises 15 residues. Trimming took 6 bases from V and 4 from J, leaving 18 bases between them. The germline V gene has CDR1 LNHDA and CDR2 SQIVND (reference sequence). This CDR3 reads CASSRNRARGETQYF. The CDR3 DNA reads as TGTGCCAGTAGCCGAAACCGGGCCCGGGGAGAGACCCAGTACTTC.

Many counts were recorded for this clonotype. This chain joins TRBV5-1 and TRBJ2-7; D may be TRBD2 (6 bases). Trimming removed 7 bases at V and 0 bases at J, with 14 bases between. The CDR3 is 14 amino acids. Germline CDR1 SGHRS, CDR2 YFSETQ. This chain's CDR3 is CASSLAESSYEQYF. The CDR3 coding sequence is TGCGCCAGCTCGTTAGCGGAGAGCTCCTACGAGCAGTACTTC.

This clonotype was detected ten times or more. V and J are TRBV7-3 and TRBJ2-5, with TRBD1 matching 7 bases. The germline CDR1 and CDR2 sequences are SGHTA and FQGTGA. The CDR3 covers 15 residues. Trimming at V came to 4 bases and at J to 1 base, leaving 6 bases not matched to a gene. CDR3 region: CASSSQGFGQETQYF. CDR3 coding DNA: TGTGCCAGCAGCTCACAGGGGTTCGGCCAAGAGACCCAGTACTTC.

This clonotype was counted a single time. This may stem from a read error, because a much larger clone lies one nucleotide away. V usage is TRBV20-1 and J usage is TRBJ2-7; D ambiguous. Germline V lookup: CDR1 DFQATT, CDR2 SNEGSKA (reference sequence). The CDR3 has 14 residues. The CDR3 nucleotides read TGCAGTTCTAGAGAAGGCGGAATCCGCTGCGAGCAGTACTTC. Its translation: CSSREGGIRCEQYF.

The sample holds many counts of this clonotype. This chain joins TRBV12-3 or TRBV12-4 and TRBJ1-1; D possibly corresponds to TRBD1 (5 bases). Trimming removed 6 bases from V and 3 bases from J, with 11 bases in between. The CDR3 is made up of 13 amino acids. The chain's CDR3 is CASRPDRYTEAFF. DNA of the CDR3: TGTGCCAGCAGGCCCGACAGATACACTGAAGCTTTCTTT.

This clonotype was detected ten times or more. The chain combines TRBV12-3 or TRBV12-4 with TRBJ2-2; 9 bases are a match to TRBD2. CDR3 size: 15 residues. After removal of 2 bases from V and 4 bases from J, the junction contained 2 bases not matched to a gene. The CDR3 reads CASSLILAGTGELFF. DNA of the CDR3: TGTGCCAGCAGTTTAATACTAGCGGGCACCGGGGAGCTGTTTTTT.

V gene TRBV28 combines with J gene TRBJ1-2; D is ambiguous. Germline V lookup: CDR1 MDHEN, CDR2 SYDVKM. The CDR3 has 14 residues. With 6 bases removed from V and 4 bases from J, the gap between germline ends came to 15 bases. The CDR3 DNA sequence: TGTGCCAGCAGCTTAGGCCGAGGGCTCTATGGCTACACCTTC. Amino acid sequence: CASSLGRGLYGYTF.

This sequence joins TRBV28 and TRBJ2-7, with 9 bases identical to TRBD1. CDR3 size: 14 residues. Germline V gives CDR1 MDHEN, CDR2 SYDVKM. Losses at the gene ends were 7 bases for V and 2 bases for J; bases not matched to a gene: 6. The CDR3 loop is CASIPGQGTYEQYF. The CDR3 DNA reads TGTGCCAGCATACCGGGACAGGGTACCTACGAGCAGTACTTC.

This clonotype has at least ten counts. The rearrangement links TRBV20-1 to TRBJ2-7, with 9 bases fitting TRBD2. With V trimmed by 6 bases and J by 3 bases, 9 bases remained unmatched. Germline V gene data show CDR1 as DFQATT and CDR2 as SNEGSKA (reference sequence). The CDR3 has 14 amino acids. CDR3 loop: CSALNSGSDYEQYF. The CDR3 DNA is TGCAGTGCCCTGAATAGCGGGAGCGACTACGAGCAGTACTTC.

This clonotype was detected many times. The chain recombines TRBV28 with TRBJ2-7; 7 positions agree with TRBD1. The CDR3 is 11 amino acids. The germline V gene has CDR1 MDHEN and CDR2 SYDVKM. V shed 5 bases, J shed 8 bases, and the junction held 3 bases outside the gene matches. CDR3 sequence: CASSGQVQQYF. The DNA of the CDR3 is TGTGCCAGCAGTGGACAGGTCCAGCAGTACTTC.

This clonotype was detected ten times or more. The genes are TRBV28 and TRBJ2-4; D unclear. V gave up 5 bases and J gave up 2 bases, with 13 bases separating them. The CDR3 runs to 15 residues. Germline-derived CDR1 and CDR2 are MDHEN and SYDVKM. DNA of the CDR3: TGTGCCAGCAGTAACGATGACGTGTCCAAAAACATTCAGTACTTC. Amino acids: CASSNDDVSKNIQYF.

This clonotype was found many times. DNA of the CDR3: TGCAGTGTCGGACAGATCAATCAGCCCCAGCATTTT. This sequence encodes CSVGQINQPQHF. This rearrangement joins TRBV20-1 to TRBJ1-5; tentative D call: TRBD1 (6 bases). This CDR3 spans 12 amino acids. The germline V gene encodes CDR1 DFQATT and CDR2 SNEGSKA (reference sequence). The ends were cut back, 7 bases at V and 3 bases at J, with 10 bases in the middle.

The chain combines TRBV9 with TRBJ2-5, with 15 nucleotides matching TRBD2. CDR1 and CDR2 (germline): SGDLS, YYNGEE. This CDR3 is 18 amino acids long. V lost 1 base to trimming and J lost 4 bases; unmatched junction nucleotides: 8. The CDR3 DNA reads TGTGCCAGCAGCGTAACCGGACTAGCGGGAGGGCCCCCAGAGACCCAGTACTTC. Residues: CASSVTGLAGGPPETQYF.

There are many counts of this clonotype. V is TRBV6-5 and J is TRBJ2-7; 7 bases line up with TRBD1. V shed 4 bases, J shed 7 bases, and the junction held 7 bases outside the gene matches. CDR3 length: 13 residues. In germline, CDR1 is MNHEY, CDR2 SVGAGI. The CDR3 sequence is CASSSKQGREQYF. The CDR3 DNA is TGTGCCAGCAGTTCCAAACAGGGGCGGGAGCAGTACTTC.